Below, 2 T cell receptor beta chains from the same sample are listed, as sequenced in a study of T-cell reconstitution after alpha-beta-depleted transplantation in children. Unique molecular identifiers tagged the TCRbeta library. TCRdb ran MiXCR on the PCR reads and lists one entry per CDR3 protein. The sample includes a few hundred thousand distinct CDR3 sequences, around 10% seen only once; the top ten take less than 25%. The material sequenced was peripheral blood, taken 180 days after TCRalphabeta/CD19-depleted stem cell transplant. The origin of the receptors is a male patient between 2 and 10 years old who had a stem cell transplant for chronic granulomatous disease, so the T cells may come from the graft donor.

This clonotype was counted only a few times. The chain joins TRBV5-1 to TRBJ2-1; the D gene is possibly TRBD1 (7 bases). Trimming left V 1 base short and J 7 bases short, with 15 bases between. The CDR3 has 15 residues. Germline V gene lookup returns CDR1 SGHRS and CDR2 YFSETQ. Here the CDR3 DNA reads TGCGCCAGCAGCTTGATGGAGGGGGCCGTGAATGAGCAGTTCTTC. Translating it yields CASSLMEGAVNEQFF.

This clonotype was picked up many times. This chain connects TRBV11-2 to TRBJ2-1, with TRBD2 matching over 7 bases. The CDR3 runs 13 residues. The V segment lost 1 base and the J segment 8 bases; nucleotides outside the gene matches: 2. CDR1 is SGHAT, CDR2 FQNNGV, per germline. CDR3 loop: CASSLGGSYEQFF. The DNA for the CDR3 is TGTGCCAGCAGCTTAGGCGGGAGCTATGAGCAGTTCTTC.